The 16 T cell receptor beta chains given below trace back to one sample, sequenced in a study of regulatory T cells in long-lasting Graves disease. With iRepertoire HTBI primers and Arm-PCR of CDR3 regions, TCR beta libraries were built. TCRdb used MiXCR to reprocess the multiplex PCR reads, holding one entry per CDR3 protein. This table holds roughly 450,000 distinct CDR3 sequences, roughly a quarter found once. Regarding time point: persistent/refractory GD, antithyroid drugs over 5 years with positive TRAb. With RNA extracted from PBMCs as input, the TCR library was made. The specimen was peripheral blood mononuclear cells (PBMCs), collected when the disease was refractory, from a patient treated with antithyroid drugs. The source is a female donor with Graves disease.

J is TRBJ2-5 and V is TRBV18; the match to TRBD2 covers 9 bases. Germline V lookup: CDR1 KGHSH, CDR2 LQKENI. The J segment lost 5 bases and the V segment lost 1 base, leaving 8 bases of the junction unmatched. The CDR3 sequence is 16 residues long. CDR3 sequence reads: CASSPLSGRRDETQYF. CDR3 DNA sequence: TGTGCCAGCTCACCACTTAGCGGGAGAAGGGACGAGACCCAGTACTTC.

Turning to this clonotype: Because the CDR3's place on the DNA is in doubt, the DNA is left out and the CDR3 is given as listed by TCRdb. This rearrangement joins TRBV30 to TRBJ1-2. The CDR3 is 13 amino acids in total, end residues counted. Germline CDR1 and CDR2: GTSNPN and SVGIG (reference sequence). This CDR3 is CALDSLRRYGCTF.

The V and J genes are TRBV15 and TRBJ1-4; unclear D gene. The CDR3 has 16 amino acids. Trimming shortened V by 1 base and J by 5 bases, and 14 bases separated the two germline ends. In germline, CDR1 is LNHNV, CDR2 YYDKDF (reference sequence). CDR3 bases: TGTGCCACCAGCAGAGGGGGTCCAGGAAGGAATGAAAAACTGTTTTTT. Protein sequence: CATSRGGPGRNEKLFF.

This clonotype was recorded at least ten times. CDR3 loop: CASSLQVSNTEAFF. The CDR3 DNA sequence: TGTGCCAGCAGTTTGCAGGTCTCAAACACTGAAGCTTTCTTT. This chain links TRBV12-3 or TRBV12-4 with TRBJ1-1; D ambiguous. There are 14 residues in the CDR3. The V end was cut by 3 bases, the J end by 2 bases, with 10 bases between.

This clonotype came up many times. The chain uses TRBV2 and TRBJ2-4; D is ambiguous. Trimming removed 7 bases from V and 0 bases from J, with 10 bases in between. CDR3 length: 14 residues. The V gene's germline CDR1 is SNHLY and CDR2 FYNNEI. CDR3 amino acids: CASKVYLAKNIQYF. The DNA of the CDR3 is TGTGCCAGCAAGGTCTACCTAGCCAAAAACATTCAGTACTTC.

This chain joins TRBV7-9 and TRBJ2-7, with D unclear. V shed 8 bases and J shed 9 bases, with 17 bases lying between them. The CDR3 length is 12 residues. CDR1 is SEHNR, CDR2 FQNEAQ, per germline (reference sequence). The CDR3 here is CASELTRHGQYF. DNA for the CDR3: TGTGCCAGCGAGCTTACTCGGCACGGGCAGTACTTC. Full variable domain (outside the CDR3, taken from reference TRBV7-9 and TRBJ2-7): DTGVSQNPRHKITKRGQNVTFRCDPISEHNRLYWYRQTLGQGPEFLTYFQNEAQLEKSRLLSDRFSAERPKGSFSTLEIQRTEQGDSAMYLCASELTRHGQYFGPGTRLTVT.

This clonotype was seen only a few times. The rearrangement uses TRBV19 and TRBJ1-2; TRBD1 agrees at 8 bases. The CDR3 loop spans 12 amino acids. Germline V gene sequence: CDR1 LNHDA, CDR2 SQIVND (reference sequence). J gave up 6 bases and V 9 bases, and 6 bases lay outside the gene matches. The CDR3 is CASPGQEHGYTF. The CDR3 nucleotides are TGTGCCAGCCCGGGACAGGAGCATGGCTACACCTTC.

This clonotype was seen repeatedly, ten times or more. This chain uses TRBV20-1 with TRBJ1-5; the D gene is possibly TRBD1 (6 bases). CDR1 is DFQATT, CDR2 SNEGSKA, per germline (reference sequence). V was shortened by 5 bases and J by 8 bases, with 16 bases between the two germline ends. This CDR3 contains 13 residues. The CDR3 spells CSARGGAGEPQHF. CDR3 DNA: TGCAGTGCTCGAGGGGGGGCAGGGGAGCCCCAGCATTTT.

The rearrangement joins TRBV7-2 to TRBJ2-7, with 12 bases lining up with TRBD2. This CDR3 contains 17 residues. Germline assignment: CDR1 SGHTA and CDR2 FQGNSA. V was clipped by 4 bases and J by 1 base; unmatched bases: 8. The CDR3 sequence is CASSSASGRASSYEQYF. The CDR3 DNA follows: TGTGCCAGCAGCTCCGCTAGCGGGAGGGCCAGTTCCTACGAGCAGTACTTC.

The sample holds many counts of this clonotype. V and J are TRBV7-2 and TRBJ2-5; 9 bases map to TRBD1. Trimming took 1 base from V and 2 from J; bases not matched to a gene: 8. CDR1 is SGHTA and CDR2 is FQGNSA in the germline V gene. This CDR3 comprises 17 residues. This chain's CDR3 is CASSLVGTGSGQETQYF. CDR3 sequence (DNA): TGTGCCAGCAGCTTAGTGGGGACAGGGTCCGGACAAGAGACCCAGTACTTC.

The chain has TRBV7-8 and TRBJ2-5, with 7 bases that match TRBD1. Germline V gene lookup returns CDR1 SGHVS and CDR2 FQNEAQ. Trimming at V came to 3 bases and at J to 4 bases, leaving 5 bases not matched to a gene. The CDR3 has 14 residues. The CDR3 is CASSFDRAGETQYF. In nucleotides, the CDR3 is TGTGCCAGCAGCTTTGACAGGGCGGGAGAGACCCAGTACTTC.

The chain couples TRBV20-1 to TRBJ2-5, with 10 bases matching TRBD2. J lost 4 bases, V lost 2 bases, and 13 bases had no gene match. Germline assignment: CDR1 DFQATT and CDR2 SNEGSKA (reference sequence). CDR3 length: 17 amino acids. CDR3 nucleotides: TGCAGTGCTAGAACCCCAGGACTAGCGGCGGGGGGAGAGACCCAGTACTTC. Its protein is CSARTPGLAAGGETQYF.

The CDR3: CSARGLGTISYEQYF. The CDR3 DNA follows: TGCAGTGCTAGAGGCCTTGGGACTATTTCCTACGAGCAGTACTTC. V and J are TRBV20-1 and TRBJ2-7; 7 bases align to TRBD2. Trimming took 1 base from V and 1 from J; bases not matched to a gene: 7. This CDR3 region has 15 residues. Germline V gene sequence: CDR1 DFQATT, CDR2 SNEGSKA (reference sequence).

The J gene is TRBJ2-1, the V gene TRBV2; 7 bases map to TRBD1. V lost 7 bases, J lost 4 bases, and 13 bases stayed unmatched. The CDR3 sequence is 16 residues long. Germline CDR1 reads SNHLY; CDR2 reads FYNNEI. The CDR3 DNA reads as TGTGCCAGCACTCACCGCCCGGGACAGAAATACAATGAGCAGTTCTTC. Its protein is CASTHRPGQKYNEQFF.

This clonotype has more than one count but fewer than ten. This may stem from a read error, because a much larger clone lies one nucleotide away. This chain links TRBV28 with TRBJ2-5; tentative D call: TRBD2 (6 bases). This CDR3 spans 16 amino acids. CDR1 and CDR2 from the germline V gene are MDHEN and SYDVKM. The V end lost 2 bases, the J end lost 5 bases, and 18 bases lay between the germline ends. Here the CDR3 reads CASSLGGGGTWETQYF. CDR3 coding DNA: TGTGCCAGCAGTTTAGGTGGTGGCGGGACCTGGGAGACCCAGTACTTC.

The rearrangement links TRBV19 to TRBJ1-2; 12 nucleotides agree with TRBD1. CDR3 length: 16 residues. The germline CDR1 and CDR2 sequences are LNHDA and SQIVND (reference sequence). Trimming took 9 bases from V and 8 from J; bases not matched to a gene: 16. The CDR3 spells CASRSGGTGGEKGYTF. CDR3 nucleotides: TGTGCCAGCCGGAGCGGAGGGACAGGGGGCGAAAAGGGCTACACCTTC.